This TCR beta chain was sequenced for a study of blood T cell repertoires in COVID-19. Per the germline V gene, CDR1 is SNHLY and CDR2 is FYNNEI. This CDR3 region has 14 residues. After removal of 6 bases from V and 5 bases from J, the junction contained 7 bases not matched to a gene. All enrollees were about 18 to 100 years old and from roughly 26 US areas. Original processing methods: Reference gene primer amplification in the assay estimated nucleated cell counts. Clones were sequenced by immunoSEQ multiplex PCR, and TCRdb holds only the in-frame ones, with some missing. That table is the source of V, J and clone size, and D and trimming were worked out from the DNA. Among fewer than 400,000 clones listed, 85% were seen once.

The receptor comes from a woman aged 25 to 39 who had been exposed to COVID-19. The V gene is TRBV2, the J gene TRBJ1-2, with TRBD1 matching over 9 bases. Material for sequencing was PBMCs or T cells enriched from blood (not recorded which). Here the CDR3 DNA reads TGTGCCAGCAGAGACACAGGGGGCGAGTATGGCTACACCTTC. It yields the protein CASRDTGGEYGYTF.